This passage covers 13 T cell receptor beta chains from one sample sequenced in a study of blood T cell repertoires in COVID-19. Clones were read by immunoSEQ multiplex PCR, and TCRdb kept only the in-frame ones, dropping some. The data show over 200,000 clones, 70% to 85% seen once. What was sequenced was PBMCs or T cells enriched from blood (not recorded which). The receptor set was obtained from a man in his forties or fifties who had recovered from COVID-19.

This clone turned up a few times. The V call is TRBV3-1 (or the pseudogene TRBV3-2), the J call TRBJ2-2, with a possible D match to TRBD1 (6 bases). This CDR3 region has 13 residues. The germline V gene encodes CDR1 LGHDT and CDR2 YNNKEL (reference sequence). The germline V and J ends were trimmed by 3 bases and 6 bases, with 8 bases remaining between them. The CDR3 is CASSHGQPGELFF. The CDR3 DNA reads TGTGCCAGCAGCCATGGACAGCCCGGGGAGCTGTTTTTT.

The V call is TRBV7-8, the J call TRBJ2-7; D unclear. The germline V gene encodes CDR1 SGHVS and CDR2 FQNEAQ. The V end lost 4 bases, the J end lost 2 bases, and 15 bases lay between the germline ends. This CDR3 is built from 15 residues. The CDR3 is CASSSQRHRAYEQYF. Written as DNA, the CDR3 is TGTGCCAGCAGCTCGCAGAGGCATCGCGCCTACGAGCAGTACTTC.

This clone appeared a few times. This chain joins TRBV5-4 and TRBJ1-4; 10 bases fit TRBD1. CDR3 length equals 14 residues. Trimming removed 4 bases from V and 8 bases from J; junction bases left unmatched: 5. CDR1 and CDR2 (germline): SGHNT, YYREEE (reference sequence). The CDR3 here is CASSTADRGEKLFF. The CDR3 DNA sequence: TGTGCCAGCAGCACGGCGGACAGGGGGGAAAAACTGTTTTTT.

The chain has TRBV5-1 and TRBJ2-4; TRBD2 aligns across 7 bases. J gave up 2 bases and V 7 bases, and 21 bases lay outside the gene matches. The CDR3 has 19 amino acids. Per germline, CDR1 SGHRS and CDR2 YFSETQ. The CDR3 loop reads CASRGVGAGRTTTKNIQYF. CDR3 DNA sequence: TGCGCCAGCCGGGGGGTTGGGGCAGGGAGGACGACGACCAAAAACATTCAGTACTTC.

The rearrangement joins TRBV7-2 to TRBJ1-2; no clear D. This CDR3 spans 13 amino acids. V was cut by 5 bases and J by 1 base, with 8 bases left in between. Germline V gene lookup returns CDR1 SGHTA and CDR2 FQGNSA. In DNA, the CDR3 is TGTGCCAGCAGCCGACTCCTTAACTATGGCTACACCTTC. This codes for CASSRLLNYGYTF.

This clone has a handful of counts. V usage is TRBV12-3 or TRBV12-4 and J usage is TRBJ1-4, with unresolved D. The CDR3 runs 13 residues. V was cut by 4 bases and J by 10 bases, with 13 bases left in between. CDR3 DNA sequence: TGTGCCAGCAGTTACACCCCCGGAGGAAAACTGTTTTTT. Translating it yields CASSYTPGGKLFF.

The V call is TRBV11-2, the J call TRBJ2-7, with D perhaps matching TRBD1 (5 bases). This CDR3 contains 14 residues. V gave up 7 bases and J gave up 1 base, with 14 bases separating them. Germline V gene sequence: CDR1 SGHAT, CDR2 FQNNGV. This CDR3 reads CASTPSDKSYEQYF. DNA of the CDR3: TGTGCCAGCACCCCTTCGGACAAATCCTACGAGCAGTACTTC.

The sample holds one count of this clone. The V and J genes are TRBV4-2 and TRBJ1-4; D might be TRBD1 (5 bases). Per germline, CDR1 LGHNA and CDR2 YNFKEQ. V lost 0 bases, J lost 8 bases, and 16 bases lay in between. The CDR3 is 16 amino acids. CDR3 protein: CASSQDGGRAREKLFF. DNA of the CDR3: TGTGCCAGCAGCCAAGATGGGGGGAGGGCGCGGGAAAAACTGTTTTTT.

The chain joins TRBV30 to TRBJ1-3, with 7 nucleotides matching TRBD1. CDR3 length: 12 amino acids. V gave up 1 base and J gave up 8 bases; unmatched junction bases: 2. Germline V gives CDR1 GTSNPN, CDR2 SVGIG (reference sequence). CDR3 in amino acids: CAWSGQGYTIYF. CDR3 in DNA: TGTGCCTGGAGTGGACAGGGTTACACCATATATTTT. The full variable domain, in which reference TRBV30 and TRBJ1-3 provide the parts outside the CDR3, is SQTIHQWPATLVQPVGSPLSLECTVEGTSNPNLYWYRQAAGRGLQLLFYSVGIGQISSEVPQNLSASRPQDRQFILSSKKLLLSDSGFYLCAWSGQGYTIYFGEGSWLTVV.

The chain links TRBV10-1 to TRBJ2-2, with TRBD1 identical over 8 bases. After removal of 3 bases from V and 1 base from J, the junction contained 4 bases not matched to a gene. Germline CDR1 WNHNN, CDR2 SYGVQD (reference sequence). The CDR3 spans 16 residues. The CDR3 loop is CASSEGTGGNTGELFF. CDR3 DNA sequence: TGCGCCAGCAGTGAAGGGACAGGTGGGAACACCGGGGAGCTGTTTTTT.

This chain links TRBV9 with TRBJ1-1; 7 bases map to TRBD1. CDR3 length: 15 amino acids. With 1 base clipped from V and 4 bases from J, the junction kept 7 bases outside the gene matches. Germline assignment: CDR1 SGDLS and CDR2 YYNGEE. CDR3 sequence: CASSVLQGLSTEAFF. In DNA form, the CDR3 reads TGTGCCAGCAGCGTATTACAGGGGCTGAGCACTGAAGCTTTCTTT.

The chain joins TRBV18 to TRBJ1-1, with a possible D match to TRBD1 (5 bases). Germline CDR1 reads KGHSH; CDR2 reads LQKENI. V was cut by 3 bases and J by 3 bases, with 11 bases left in between. The CDR3 sequence is 14 residues long. The CDR3: CASSPPAGHTEAFF. The CDR3 DNA reads TGTGCCAGCTCACCTCCGGCAGGGCACACTGAAGCTTTCTTT.

This clone was detected a few times. The chain joins TRBV5-1 to TRBJ2-1; 12 positions match TRBD2. The CDR3 is 15 amino acids. The germline V gene has CDR1 SGHRS and CDR2 YFSETQ. Losses at the gene ends were 3 bases for V and 6 bases for J; bases not matched to a gene: 4. The CDR3 DNA is TGCGCCAGCAGCTCTAGCGGGAGGGAGGTCAATGAGCAGTTCTTC. Translation gives CASSSSGREVNEQFF.